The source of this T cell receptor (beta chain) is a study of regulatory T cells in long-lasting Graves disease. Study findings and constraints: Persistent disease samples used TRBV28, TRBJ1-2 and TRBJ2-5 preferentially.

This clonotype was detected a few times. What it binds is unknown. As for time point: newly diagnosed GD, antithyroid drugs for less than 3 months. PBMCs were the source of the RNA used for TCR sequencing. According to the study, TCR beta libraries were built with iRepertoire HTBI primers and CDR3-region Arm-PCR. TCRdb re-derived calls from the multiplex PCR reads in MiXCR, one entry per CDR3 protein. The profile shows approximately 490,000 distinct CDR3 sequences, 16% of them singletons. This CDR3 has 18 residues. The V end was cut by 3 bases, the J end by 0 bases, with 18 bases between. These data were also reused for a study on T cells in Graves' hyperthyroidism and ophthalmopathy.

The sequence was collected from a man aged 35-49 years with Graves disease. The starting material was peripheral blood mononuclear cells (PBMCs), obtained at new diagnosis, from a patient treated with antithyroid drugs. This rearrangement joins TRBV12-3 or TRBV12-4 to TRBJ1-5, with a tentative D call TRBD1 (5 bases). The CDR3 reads CASSFLIGGHLSNQPQHF. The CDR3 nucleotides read TGTGCCAGCAGTTTCCTTATTGGGGGTCACCTTAGCAATCAGCCCCAGCATTTT.